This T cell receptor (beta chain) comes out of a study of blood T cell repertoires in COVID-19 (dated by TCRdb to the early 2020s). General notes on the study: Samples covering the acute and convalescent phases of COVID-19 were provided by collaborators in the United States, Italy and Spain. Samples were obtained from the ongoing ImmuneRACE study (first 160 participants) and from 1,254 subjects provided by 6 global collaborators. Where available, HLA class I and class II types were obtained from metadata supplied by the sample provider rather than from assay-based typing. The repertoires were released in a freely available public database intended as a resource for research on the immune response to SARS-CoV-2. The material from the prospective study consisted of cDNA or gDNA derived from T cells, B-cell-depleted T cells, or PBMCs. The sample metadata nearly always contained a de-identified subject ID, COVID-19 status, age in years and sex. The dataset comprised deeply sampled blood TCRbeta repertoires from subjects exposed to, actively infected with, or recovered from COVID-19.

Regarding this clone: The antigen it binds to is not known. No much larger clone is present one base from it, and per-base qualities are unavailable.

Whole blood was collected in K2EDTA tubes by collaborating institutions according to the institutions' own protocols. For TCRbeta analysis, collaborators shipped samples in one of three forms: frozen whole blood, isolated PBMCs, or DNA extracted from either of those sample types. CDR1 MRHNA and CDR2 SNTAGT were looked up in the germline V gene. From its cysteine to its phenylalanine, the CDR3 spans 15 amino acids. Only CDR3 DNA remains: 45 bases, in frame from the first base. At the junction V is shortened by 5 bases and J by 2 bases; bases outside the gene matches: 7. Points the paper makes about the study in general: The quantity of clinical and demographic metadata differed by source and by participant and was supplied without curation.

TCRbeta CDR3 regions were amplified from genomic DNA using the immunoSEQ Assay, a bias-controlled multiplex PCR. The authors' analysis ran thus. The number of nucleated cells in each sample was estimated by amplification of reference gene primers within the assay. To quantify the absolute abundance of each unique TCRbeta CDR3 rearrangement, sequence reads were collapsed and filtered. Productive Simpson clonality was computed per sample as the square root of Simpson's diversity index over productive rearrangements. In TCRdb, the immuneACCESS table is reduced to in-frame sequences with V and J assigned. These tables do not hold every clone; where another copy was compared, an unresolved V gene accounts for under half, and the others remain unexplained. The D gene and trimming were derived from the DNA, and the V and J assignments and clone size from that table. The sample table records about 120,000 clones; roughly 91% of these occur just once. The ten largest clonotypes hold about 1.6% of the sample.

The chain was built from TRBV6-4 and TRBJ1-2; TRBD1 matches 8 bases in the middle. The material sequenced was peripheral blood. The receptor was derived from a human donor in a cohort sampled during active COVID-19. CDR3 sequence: CASSHGNRGNYGYTF. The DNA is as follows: TGTGCCAGCAGTCACGGGAACAGGGGGAACTATGGCTACACCTTC.